Following are 30 T cell receptor beta chains from one sample sequenced in a study of cytomegalovirus exposure and HLA in healthy donors. 60 Vbeta and 13 Jbeta primers were used in PCR. The data were produced by immunoSEQ multiplex PCR, yet TCRdb's version contains in-frame clones alone and is incomplete. The table records just under 250,000 clones, 82% of them present only once. The sample consisted of PBMCs. The origin of the receptors is a woman between 40 and 55 years old in good health and CMV-seropositive.

V gene TRBV6-1 combines with J gene TRBJ2-3; 9 nucleotides line up with TRBD2. From germline, CDR1 is MNHNS and CDR2 SASEGT. Trimming took 4 bases from V and 4 from J; bases not matched to a gene: 9. This CDR3 is 16 amino acids long. CDR3 sequence: CASSVHSGSGADTQYF. The CDR3 region has the DNA TGTGCCAGCAGTGTCCATAGCGGGAGCGGGGCAGATACGCAGTATTTT.

Of note for this clone: A junction end diverges from the germline sequence, so it may reflect a read error. The rearrangement links TRBV7-9 to TRBJ1-1; D remains unclear. In germline, CDR1 is SEHNR, CDR2 FQNEAQ (reference sequence). This CDR3 spans 12 amino acids. The CDR3 sequence: CSSSLTQPEAFF. CDR3 DNA sequence: TGTTCCAGCAGCTTAACACAGCCTGAAGCTTTCTTT.

This rearrangement joins TRBV28 to TRBJ1-5; 7 bases map to TRBD1. Per germline, CDR1 MDHEN and CDR2 SYDVKM. Germline trimming cut 5 bases from V and 6 bases from J; bases unmatched to any gene: 10. The CDR3 consists of 15 residues. CDR3 protein: CASSAPKGAGQPQHF. CDR3 sequence (DNA): TGTGCCAGCAGTGCCCCTAAGGGGGCGGGTCAGCCCCAGCATTTT. Complete variable domain (other parts from reference TRBV28 and TRBJ1-5): DVKVTQSSRYLVKRTGEKVFLECVQDMDHENMFWYRQDPGLGLRLIYFSYDVKMKEKGDIPEGYSVSREKKERFSLILESASTNQTSMYLCASSAPKGAGQPQHFGDGTRLSIL.

In its sample, this clone was seen a few times. This chain joins TRBV9 and TRBJ2-7; 10 bases match TRBD1. The CDR3 spans 15 residues. The ends lost 4 bases at V and 2 bases at J; junction bases unmatched: 6. The germline CDR1 and CDR2 sequences are SGDLS and YYNGEE. For the CDR3, the DNA is TGTGCCAGCAGCCCACAGGGACAGGGGCCCTACGAGCAGTACTTC. As protein: CASSPQGQGPYEQYF.

The chain recombines TRBV6-1 with TRBJ1-5; TRBD1 matches 7 bases. Germline-derived CDR1 and CDR2 are MNHNS and SASEGT. CDR3 length: 15 amino acids. J was trimmed by 0 bases and V by 4 bases; bases with no gene match: 3. CDR3 region: CASSATGISNQPQHF. CDR3 in DNA: TGTGCCAGCAGTGCGACAGGGATTAGCAATCAGCCCCAGCATTTT.

The gene calls are TRBV28 and TRBJ2-7; TRBD1 matches at 9 bases. From germline, CDR1 is MDHEN and CDR2 SYDVKM. Trimming removed 8 bases from V and 6 bases from J; junction bases left unmatched: 11. The CDR3 sequence is 14 residues long. CDR3 in amino acids: CASQELQGAGEQYF. The CDR3 DNA sequence: TGTGCCAGCCAAGAATTACAGGGGGCGGGCGAGCAGTACTTC.

V and J are TRBV11-1 and TRBJ1-5, with D hard to call. The V gene's germline CDR1 is SGHAT and CDR2 FQDESV (reference sequence). V was cut by 3 bases and J by 0 bases, with 3 bases left in between. The CDR3 is 13 residues long. CDR3 sequence reads: CASSFNSNQPQHF. The CDR3 DNA reads TGTGCCAGCAGCTTTAATAGCAATCAGCCCCAGCATTTT.

This clone was counted once. The gene calls are TRBV30 and TRBJ1-2; D remains ambiguous. Germline V gene sequence: CDR1 GTSNPN, CDR2 SVGIG (reference sequence). The CDR3 runs to 15 residues. The V gene lost 0 bases and the J gene lost 6 bases, with 17 bases spanning the gap. This CDR3 is CAWSVDRGSPHGYTF. In nucleotides, the CDR3 is TGTGCCTGGAGTGTCGACCGGGGATCCCCCCATGGCTACACCTTC.

This clone showed up just a few times. V gene TRBV6-5 combines with J gene TRBJ2-5; tentative D call: TRBD2 (5 bases). V was shortened by 3 bases and J by 3 bases, with 11 bases between the two germline ends. This CDR3 has 14 amino acids. Germline CDR1 and CDR2: MNHEY and SVGAGI. CDR3 DNA sequence: TGTGCCAGCAGTTATAGATGGGGAGAAGAGACCCAGTACTTC. It translates to CASSYRWGEETQYF.

This clone was picked up a small number of times. The V and J genes are TRBV9 and TRBJ1-2; D call uncertain. The CDR3 length is 14 residues. V lost 0 bases to trimming and J lost 2 bases, with 8 bases between them. Germline-derived CDR1 and CDR2 are SGDLS and YYNGEE. The CDR3, as DNA: TGTGCCAGCAGCGTAGGACAATCGAACTATGGCTACACCTTC. As protein: CASSVGQSNYGYTF.

This chain uses TRBV27 with TRBJ2-7, with 8 bases lining up with TRBD2. Trimming at V came to 3 bases and at J to 2 bases, leaving 3 bases not matched to a gene. The CDR3 extends over 14 amino acids. CDR1 MNHEY and CDR2 SMNVEV come from the germline V gene (reference sequence). CDR3 DNA: TGTGCCAGCAGTTTTACTAGCGGACCCTACGAGCAGTACTTC. Amino acid sequence: CASSFTSGPYEQYF.

The chain carries TRBV10-3 and TRBJ1-1; 9 bases line up with TRBD1. Per the germline V gene, CDR1 is ENHRY and CDR2 is SYGVKD. The CDR3 totals 14 residues. V lost 0 bases and J lost 6; bases outside the gene matches: 2. The CDR3: CAISESGQGPEAFF. The CDR3 nucleotides read TGTGCCATCAGTGAGTCGGGACAGGGCCCTGAAGCTTTCTTT.

V usage is TRBV6-1 and J usage is TRBJ2-5, with 10 bases identical to TRBD2. The J call could be wrong; TRBJ2-7 is a better fit for the DNA end. Germline V CDR1 and CDR2: MNHNS, SASEGT. This CDR3 has 16 residues. CDR3: CASSEEILAGAYEQYF. The CDR3 coding sequence is TGTGCCAGCAGTGAAGAGATCCTAGCGGGGGCCTACGAGCAGTACTTC.

V and J are TRBV6-5 and TRBJ1-4, with 9 positions matching TRBD1. Trimming removed 5 bases from V and 6 bases from J; junction bases left unmatched: 7. CDR1 and CDR2 from the germline V gene are MNHEY and SVGAGI. The CDR3 is 15 amino acids. CDR3 sequence: CASSTAGTGYEKLFF. CDR3 DNA sequence: TGTGCCAGCAGTACTGCCGGGACAGGGTATGAAAAACTGTTTTTT.

This clone has only one observation. The chain has TRBV7-8 and TRBJ2-7; D possibly corresponds to TRBD1 (5 bases). The length of the CDR3 is 13 residues. V shed 6 bases and J shed 3 bases, with 12 bases lying between them. Germline CDR1 reads SGHVS; CDR2 reads FQNEAQ. The CDR3 sequence is CASSLVTVYEQYF. The DNA for the CDR3 is TGTGCCAGCAGTTTGGTGACAGTCTACGAGCAGTACTTC.

CDR3 sequence (DNA): TGTGCCAGCAGTCAAGGACTAGCGGGAGGGTCGGAGACCCAGTACTTC. Translation gives CASSQGLAGGSETQYF. The V gene is TRBV6-1, the J gene TRBJ2-5; 15 bases align to TRBD2. With 5 bases clipped from V and 5 bases from J, the junction kept 6 bases outside the gene matches. This CDR3 has 16 amino acids. Germline V gene data show CDR1 as MNHNS and CDR2 as SASEGT.

This rearrangement joins TRBV2 to TRBJ2-5; D is possibly TRBD1 (6 bases). The J call could be wrong; TRBJ2-7 is a better fit for the DNA end. The CDR3 covers 14 residues. CDR1 is SNHLY and CDR2 is FYNNEI in the germline V gene. CDR3 protein: CASSPRTDRSEQYF. For the CDR3, the DNA is TGTGCCAGCAGTCCCCGGACAGATCGGTCCGAGCAGTACTTC.

This chain uses TRBV7-2 with TRBJ1-1; TRBD1 matches 7 bases. With 5 bases clipped from V and 0 bases from J, the junction kept 9 bases outside the gene matches. CDR3 length: 16 residues. Per germline, CDR1 SGHTA and CDR2 FQGNSA. CDR3 coding DNA: TGTGCCAGCAGCGCCGGAGGACAGGCCGTGAACACTGAAGCTTTCTTT. Translation: CASSAGGQAVNTEAFF.

The rearrangement uses TRBV19 and TRBJ1-1, with D maybe TRBD1 (6 bases). Trimming shortened V by 6 bases and J by 7 bases, and 21 bases separated the two germline ends. This CDR3 has 15 amino acids. Germline-derived CDR1 and CDR2 are LNHDA and SQIVND (reference sequence). CDR3 nucleotide sequence: TGTGCCAGTAGCCGAGACTGGGGGCCGGCGGGTGAAGCTTTCTTT. Residues: CASSRDWGPAGEAFF.

Worth noting for this clone: One end of the junction is discordant with germline, which a read error may explain. Other DNA sequences in this specimen translate into the identical CDR3. The J gene is TRBJ1-5, the V gene TRBV15; TRBD1 is a possible D gene (5 bases). Per the germline V gene, CDR1 is LNHNV and CDR2 is YYDKDF (reference sequence). The CDR3 contains 14 residues. The CDR3 here is CATRGGSDNQPQHF. The CDR3 bases are TGCGCCACCCGGGGGGGGTCGGACAATCAGCCCCAGCATTTT.

This CDR3 is CASSRHTGTGTTDTQYF. The CDR3 nucleotides read TGTGCCAGCAGCCGCCACACCGGGACAGGGACTACAGATACGCAGTATTTT. The chain carries TRBV5-8 and TRBJ2-3; 9 nucleotides align to TRBD1. The junction had 12 bases not matched to a gene; V was cut back by 4 bases and J by 3 bases. The length of the CDR3 is 17 residues. The germline gives CDR1 SGHTS, CDR2 YDEGEE.

The J gene is TRBJ2-3, the V gene TRBV10-3, with 7 bases aligning to TRBD2. Losses at the gene ends were 3 bases for V and 0 bases for J; bases not matched to a gene: 6. The CDR3 has 16 amino acids. CDR1 and CDR2 from the germline V gene are ENHRY and SYGVKD. The CDR3 nucleotides are TGTGCCATCAGTGATGTTGGGGAGGGAAGCACAGATACGCAGTATTTT. Its protein product is CAISDVGEGSTDTQYF.

This clone occurred once. The V gene is TRBV27, the J gene TRBJ2-1, with 9 bases aligning to TRBD1. The CDR3 is 16 residues long. J lost 4 bases, V lost 6 bases, and 10 bases had no gene match. From germline, CDR1 is MNHEY and CDR2 SMNVEV (reference sequence). The CDR3 DNA reads TGTGCCAGCAGGGACCCGGGACAGGGAAATTACAATGAGCAGTTCTTC. This codes for CASRDPGQGNYNEQFF.

The CDR3: CASMRVTEAFF. The CDR3 nucleotides are TGTGCCAGCATGCGTGTTACTGAAGCTTTCTTT. This chain uses TRBV6-1 with TRBJ1-1; no reliable D call. Germline CDR1 reads MNHNS; CDR2 reads SASEGT. The V end lost 7 bases, the J end lost 5 bases, and 8 bases lay between the germline ends. This CDR3 is built from 11 residues.

J is TRBJ2-5 and V is TRBV11-3; no clear D. Trimming cost V 5 bases and J 2 bases, with 12 bases left between them. This CDR3 is built from 14 residues. From germline, CDR1 is SGHNT and CDR2 YENEEA. CDR3 region: CASSPTSRQETQYF. As DNA, the CDR3 is TGTGCCAGCAGCCCCACGAGCAGGCAAGAGACCCAGTACTTC.

The chain uses TRBV5-1 and TRBJ1-3; TRBD1 might be the D (6 bases). CDR3 length: 15 residues. CDR1 and CDR2 from the germline V gene are SGHRS and YFSETQ. The V end lost 1 base, the J end lost 0 bases, and 8 bases lay between the germline ends. Written as DNA, the CDR3 is TGCGCCAGCAGCTTGCGGACAGACTCTGGAAACACCATATATTTT. Amino acids: CASSLRTDSGNTIYF.

V usage is TRBV13 and J usage is TRBJ2-1, with a possible D match to TRBD1 (5 bases). The V end was cut by 6 bases, the J end by 0 bases, with 15 bases between. Germline-derived CDR1 and CDR2 are PRHDT and FYEKMQ (reference sequence). CDR3 length: 16 amino acids. The CDR3 loop reads CASSPGPALSYNEQFF. CDR3 coding DNA: TGTGCCAGCAGTCCAGGGCCCGCCCTCTCCTACAATGAGCAGTTCTTC.

The chain is built from TRBV23-1 and TRBJ2-7; the D gene is possibly TRBD2 (5 bases). TRBV23-1 is an ORF for which the function is uncertain. This CDR3 comprises 12 residues. V lost 7 bases and J 4 bases, leaving 11 bases between the germline ends. For the CDR3, the DNA is TGCGCCAGCACCCGGCGGGCATACGAGCAGTACTTC. It codes for CASTRRAYEQYF.

This sequence joins TRBV15 and TRBJ2-5; 9 bases match TRBD2. From germline, CDR1 is LNHNV and CDR2 YYDKDF (reference sequence). J was trimmed by 2 bases and V by 1 base; bases with no gene match: 5. This CDR3 contains 16 residues. The CDR3 coding sequence is TGTGCCACCAGCAGAGGCCTAGCGGGGACACAAGAGACCCAGTACTTC. Residues: CATSRGLAGTQETQYF.

The chain carries TRBV6-5 and TRBJ1-1; D possibly corresponds to TRBD1 (6 bases). CDR3 size: 13 residues. CDR1 is MNHEY, CDR2 SVGAGI, per germline. The V end was cut by 7 bases, the J end by 4 bases, with 13 bases between. The CDR3 protein is CASIPQGFTEAFF. The CDR3 DNA sequence: TGTGCCAGCATTCCACAGGGTTTCACTGAAGCTTTCTTT.